This T cell receptor (beta chain) is from a study of regulatory T cells in long-lasting Graves disease. Concerning this clonotype: The antigen is unknown.

Time point given: newly diagnosed GD, antithyroid drugs for less than 3 months. PBMCs were the source of the RNA used for TCR sequencing. It was an endocrinology department in Xi'an, China, that provided the patients. Study-level results: Those with persistent disease had in common more public clonotypes (about 3,000) than new patients (around 910).

HTBI primers from iRepertoire and Arm-PCR of CDR3 regions yielded the TCR beta libraries. TCRdb reanalysed the multiplex PCR reads using MiXCR and keeps one entry per CDR3 protein. The sample consists of around 320,000 distinct CDR3 sequences, 16% of them appearing once. A further study also used this sample, focusing on T cells in Graves' hyperthyroidism and ophthalmopathy. That study adds: No ophthalmopathy progression within 18 months constituted stable Graves' hyperthyroidism.

The sequencing here drew on peripheral blood mononuclear cells (PBMCs), taken at new diagnosis, from a patient treated with antithyroid drugs. This TCR came from a man in his forties or fifties with Graves disease.

The CDR3 sequence: CASSDRGGKLFF. The CDR3 coding sequence is TGCGCCAGCAGCGACAGGGGAGGCAAACTGTTTTTT. The J gene is TRBJ1-4, the V gene TRBV10-2; 8 positions match TRBD1. CDR3 length: 12 residues. The J segment lost 11 bases and the V segment lost 6 bases, leaving 5 bases of the junction unmatched. Germline CDR1 and CDR2: WSHSY and SAAADI.